The T cell receptor beta chain described here comes from a study of blood T cells in healthy people across ages. For the second PCR, which ran for roughly 6 to 12 cycles, a sample-barcoded 5' primer and a J-beta primer mix were used. TCRdb called the 5' RACE reads again in MiXCR, with one record for every CDR3 protein. The sample has over 700,000 distinct CDR3 sequences, 40% to 65% seen once. Healthy Caucasians from Russia aged about 6 to 90 served as donors. Total RNA, at least 6 micrograms per sample, was extracted from PBMCs. Trimming removed 5 bases from V and 2 bases from J, with 13 bases in between. Germline lookup yields CDR1 SGHTA and CDR2 FQGNSA. This CDR3 has 14 residues.

This receptor was obtained from an elderly man in good health. The rearrangement joins TRBV7-2 to TRBJ2-7; D perhaps matches TRBD2 (6 bases). The sample was blood. Written as DNA, the CDR3 is TGTGCCAGCAGCCCAAGGACTAACACCTACGAGCAGTACTTC. It yields the protein CASSPRTNTYEQYF.